This T cell receptor (beta chain) is drawn from a study of control samples from healthy donors and cancer patients. This clone was detected a few times. This table comes from immunoSEQ multiplex PCR, and its TCRdb copy is limited to in-frame clones, with some not included. The table shows about 120,000 clones, with roughly 90% occurring only once. Trimming pared 3 bases from V and 2 bases from J, leaving 13 bases between. CDR3 length equals 15 residues. CDR1 ENHRY and CDR2 SYGVKD come from the germline V gene. This TCR came from a woman aged 55-69 years with lung cancer. Sequencing was performed on PBMCs. The chain is built from TRBV10-3 and TRBJ1-2; D remains unclear. Here the CDR3 DNA reads TGTGCCATCAGTGAAGACCTCGGAATAAACTATGGCTACACCTTC. It specifies CAISEDLGINYGYTF.